The subject of this entry is one T cell receptor (beta chain). Its target antigen remains unknown. No clone much larger than this one lies a single base away; base qualities are absent. Based on the germline V gene, the CDR1 and CDR2 sequences are SGHRS and YFSETQ. Reading from cysteine to phenylalanine, the CDR3 counts 14 amino acids. The retained sequence is limited to the CDR3, 42 bases, with the frame set at the first base. V loses 0 bases at its end and J loses 6 bases; junction bases beyond the gene matches: 5. DNA was extracted from blood mononuclear cells, and the same DNA was used for both TCR and STAT3 sequencing. TCRbeta libraries were sequenced on an Illumina MiSeq, and an average of about 40,773 productive templates per sample was obtained. Using multiplex PCR amplification, the immunoSEQ assay generated the TCRbeta CDR3 libraries. The paper's processing steps were these. Repertoire diversity was computed as previously defined, with values near 0 indicating extremely monoclonal samples. Not all clones reach the TCRdb copy of this immuneACCESS table, which keeps in-frame sequences only. Checked studies attribute under half of the gap to unresolved V genes and leave the rest unexplained. Clonal size and the V and J genes are those of that table, whereas D and trimming came from the DNA. This sample comprises under 25,000 clones, around 92% of them detected only once. Clones ranked in the top ten supply nearly 45% of the sample.

This sample was taken from a study of STAT3 mutations in large granular lymphocyte leukemia (dated by TCRdb to about 2019). General notes on the study: In roughly half of the longitudinally sequenced T-LGLL patients, canonical activating STAT3 mutations were detected. Two patients with natural killer LGL leukemia were also sequenced longitudinally as controls within the study. From an initial cohort of around 200 LGL patients, under 20 representative T-LGLL cases were picked for longitudinal TCRbeta and STAT3 sequencing. On average, sequencing was done at about 4.2 time points per patient, with the number of samplings ranging from 2 to 8. To reconstruct clonal hierarchy and dynamics, serial deep sequencing of TCRbeta CDR3 and STAT3 was performed in patients with T-cell large granular lymphocyte leukemia. One or more immunosuppressive therapy regimens were given to more than half of T-LGLL patients, and hematologic response was seen in under 50% of the treated patients. Study-level results and caveats: In about 35% of the 18 patients, TCR clonotype switching occurred after therapy, and every newly emerging clone was STAT3 wild type. The burden of the dominant TCR clone was higher than the STAT3 mutant burden in several patients, which suggests that the STAT3 mutation arose secondarily inside a clone that had already expanded. Variable intervals between samplings and differing treatment regimens complicated linking therapy response to changes in TCR clonal burden. All T-LGLL patients had at least one immunodominant TCRbeta clonotype, and roughly half had multiple immunodominant subclonotypes. Because codominant clonotypes persisted in some patients, a small but highly pathogenic clone may have been missed. Because no samples were available when a clone first appeared, clonal expansion was inferred from samplings taken at other points.

The sequence joins TRBV5-1 to TRBJ2-7; 8 middle bases align to TRBD1. Material for sequencing was peripheral blood mononuclear cells. The receptor's source is a man in his 60s with T-cell large granular lymphocyte leukemia. Some clones in this sample may be carry-over from other donors' samples. The age is the age at diagnosis. The CDR3 sequence is CASSLDTGGVEQYF. The DNA sequence is TGCGCCAGCAGCTTGGATACAGGGGGAGTCGAGCAGTACTTC.